Following are 25 T cell receptor beta chains from one sample sequenced in a study of cytomegalovirus exposure and HLA in healthy donors. PCR involved 60 Vbeta and 13 Jbeta primers. Assay: immunoSEQ multiplex PCR; the TCRdb copy retains only in-frame clones and omits some. Counted here are about 140,000 clones, roughly a tenth occurring once; the ten biggest clones make up approximately 1.8%. Sequencing was carried out using PBMCs. Receptor source: a male donor in good health and CMV-seronegative.

This clone was seen a handful of times. V is TRBV4-1 and J is TRBJ1-6; 9 bases fit TRBD1. The CDR3 is 15 amino acids. With 4 bases clipped from V and 7 bases from J, the junction kept 5 bases outside the gene matches. Germline lookup yields CDR1 MGHRA and CDR2 YSYEKL. CDR3 bases: TGCGCCAGCAGCCTCCGGGACAGGGTAAATTCACCCCTCCACTTT. Translation: CASSLRDRVNSPLHF.

The chain couples TRBV5-1 to TRBJ2-2, with D unclear. Trimming removed 4 bases at V and 0 bases at J, with 7 bases between. CDR3 size: 14 residues. The germline CDR1 and CDR2 sequences are SGHRS and YFSETQ. As DNA, the CDR3 is TGCGCCAGCAGCCACGACTCGAACACCGGGGAGCTGTTTTTT. Amino acid sequence: CASSHDSNTGELFF. The variable domain in full, completed from reference TRBV5-1 and TRBJ2-2, reads KAGVTQTPRYLIKTRGQQVTLSCSPISGHRSVSWYQQTPGQGLQFLFEYFSETQRNKGNFPGRFSGRQFSNSRSEMNVSTLELGDSALYLCASSHDSNTGELFFGEGSRLTVL.

This clone was recorded a few times. The chain has TRBV4-3 and TRBJ1-1, with D tentatively TRBD1 (5 bases). CDR1 and CDR2 (germline): LGHNA, YSLEER. The CDR3 contains 15 residues. V lost 1 base to trimming and J lost 6 bases, with 15 bases between them. CDR3 in amino acids: CASSQGRTGGAEAFF. Here the CDR3 DNA reads TGCGCCAGCAGCCAAGGTCGGACGGGGGGGGCTGAAGCTTTCTTT.

In its sample, this clone was seen a few times. This rearrangement joins TRBV23-1 to TRBJ2-7; D not resolved. TRBV23-1 is an ORF, and what it does is uncertain. The CDR3 extends over 12 amino acids. V lost 7 bases and J 12 bases, leaving 19 bases between the germline ends. Here the CDR3 reads CASIAPYSQMYF. Here the CDR3 DNA reads TGCGCCAGCATAGCCCCCTATAGCCAGATGTACTTC.

This clone was found a few times. The V gene is TRBV28, the J gene TRBJ2-7; perhaps TRBD2 as D (6 bases). The V gene's germline CDR1 is MDHEN and CDR2 SYDVKM. The CDR3 has 16 residues. V lost 3 bases, J lost 4 bases, and 19 bases lay in between. The CDR3 reads CASSFPLGGPDYEQYF. The CDR3 DNA reads as TGTGCCAGCAGTTTCCCCTTGGGGGGTCCCGATTACGAGCAGTACTTC.

The chain is built from TRBV28 and TRBJ1-1; D gene ambiguous. The germline V gene has CDR1 MDHEN and CDR2 SYDVKM. Trimming took 3 bases from V and 1 from J, leaving 9 bases between them. The CDR3 has 14 residues. The CDR3 loop reads CASSLEGTNTEAFF. In DNA, the CDR3 is TGTGCCAGCAGTTTGGAGGGAACGAACACTGAAGCTTTCTTT.

The sample holds a few counts of this clone. This chain connects TRBV10-2 to TRBJ2-5, with D possibly TRBD1 on 6 matching bases. Germline-derived CDR1 and CDR2 are WSHSY and SAAADI. The V gene lost 5 bases and the J gene lost 4 bases, with 17 bases spanning the gap. The CDR3 extends over 15 amino acids. CDR3 coding DNA: TGCGCCAGCAGTACTACAGGGAATGGCGGAGAGACCCAGTACTTC. Its translation is CASSTTGNGGETQYF.

This clone has more than one count but fewer than ten. The chain links TRBV19 to TRBJ2-7; possibly TRBD1 for D (7 bases). The CDR3 extends over 15 amino acids. Germline values: CDR1 LNHDA, CDR2 SQIVND (reference sequence). Deletions cut 5 bases from V and 0 bases from J, with 14 bases between. DNA for the CDR3: TGTGCCAGTAGTCCACGACAGGGAGGCTCCTACGAGCAGTACTTC. It specifies CASSPRQGGSYEQYF.

This clone appeared a few times. This chain joins TRBV19 and TRBJ2-1, with 7 bases aligning to TRBD2. Germline-derived CDR1 and CDR2 are LNHDA and SQIVND (reference sequence). Trimming at V came to 0 bases and at J to 0 bases, leaving 2 bases not matched to a gene. The CDR3 is made up of 16 amino acids. The chain's CDR3 is CASSIEGGSSYNEQFF. The DNA of the CDR3 is TGTGCCAGTAGTATAGAGGGCGGGAGCTCCTACAATGAGCAGTTCTTC.

This clone showed up just a few times. V usage is TRBV5-1 and J usage is TRBJ1-1; D might be TRBD1 (5 bases). Germline V lookup: CDR1 SGHRS, CDR2 YFSETQ. The CDR3 is 16 amino acids. Deletions cut 4 bases from V and 1 base from J, with 17 bases between. For the CDR3, the DNA is TGCGCCAGCAGCCCGGGGGTGGAAGGGGCGAACACTGAAGCTTTCTTT. It translates to CASSPGVEGANTEAFF.

The rearrangement uses TRBV5-1 and TRBJ1-1; D remains unclear. The CDR3 extends over 14 amino acids. Trimming stripped 4 bases from V and 1 base from J, with 11 bases between. Germline-derived CDR1 and CDR2 are SGHRS and YFSETQ. Written as DNA, the CDR3 is TGCGCCAGCAGCCCCCCGCGGGCGAACACTGAAGCTTTCTTT. Translating it yields CASSPPRANTEAFF.

This clone was seen a few times. The V gene is TRBV7-2, the J gene TRBJ2-1; 8 bases map to TRBD2. J lost 2 bases, V lost 5 bases, and 14 bases had no gene match. This CDR3 region has 18 residues. Germline V gives CDR1 SGHTA, CDR2 FQGNSA. The CDR3 coding sequence is TGTGCCAGCAGCGTCTTAGGGGGACTAGGAGGGGCCTACAATGAGCAGTTCTTC. This codes for CASSVLGGLGGAYNEQFF.

In this sample, this clone turned up a few times. V and J are TRBV5-6 and TRBJ1-2, with 7 bases fitting TRBD1. V trimming: 3 bases; J trimming: 8 bases; junction bases outside the gene matches: 16. The CDR3 runs to 16 residues. Germline values: CDR1 SGHDT, CDR2 YYEEEE. CDR3 in DNA: TGTGCCAGCAGCTCCAAGACTACAGGGGAAGTAGGCGGCTACACCTTC. It specifies CASSSKTTGEVGGYTF. The variable domain in full, completed from reference TRBV5-6 and TRBJ1-2, reads DAGVTQSPTHLIKTRGQQVTLRCSPKSGHDTVSWYQQALGQGPQFIFQYYEEEERQRGNFPDRFSGHQFPNYSSELNVNALLLGDSALYLCASSSKTTGEVGGYTFGSGTRLTVV.

The CDR3 here is CASSLSPVTGLNEKLFF. The CDR3 DNA sequence: TGTGCCAGCAGTTTAAGCCCTGTGACAGGGCTTAATGAAAAACTGTTTTTT. V usage is TRBV28 and J usage is TRBJ1-4, with 7 bases identical to TRBD1. V shed 2 bases and J 4 bases; nucleotides not matched to a gene: 10. This CDR3 contains 17 residues. Germline V gene data show CDR1 as MDHEN and CDR2 as SYDVKM.

V and J are TRBV18 and TRBJ2-3, with 12 bases identical to TRBD2. The CDR3 is made up of 14 amino acids. V gave up 6 bases and J gave up 6 bases; unmatched junction bases: 4. CDR1 and CDR2 (germline): KGHSH, LQKENI. CDR3 sequence reads: CASSGLAGADTQYF. In DNA, the CDR3 is TGTGCCAGCTCGGGACTAGCGGGTGCGGATACGCAGTATTTT. The full variable domain, in which reference TRBV18 and TRBJ2-3 provide the parts outside the CDR3, is NAGVMQNPRHLVRRRGQEARLRCSPMKGHSHVYWYRQLPEEGLKFMVYLQKENIIDESGMPKERFSAEFPKEGPSILRIQQVVRGDSAAYFCASSGLAGADTQYFGPGTRLTVL.

This clone was detected only a few times. CDR3 nucleotide sequence: TGTGCCAGCAGCTTATCCCGGGAGGTGCACCATGAGCAGTTCTTC. Its protein is CASSLSREVHHEQFF. The V call is TRBV7-3, the J call TRBJ2-1; TRBD2 matches 7 bases. In germline, CDR1 is SGHTA, CDR2 FQGTGA. CDR3 length: 15 residues. Germline trimming cut 2 bases from V and 8 bases from J; bases unmatched to any gene: 9.

The chain couples TRBV6-5 to TRBJ2-7; 11 bases align to TRBD2. The CDR3 extends over 16 amino acids. The trim removed 0 bases at V and 2 bases at J, leaving 3 bases unmatched. CDR1 and CDR2 (germline): MNHEY, SVGAGI. The CDR3 DNA is TGTGCCAGCAGTTACTCGGCTAGCGGGAGGCCCTACGAGCAGTACTTC. Translated, it gives CASSYSASGRPYEQYF.

This chain connects TRBV7-9 to TRBJ2-2, with D maybe TRBD2 (7 bases). The CDR3 spans 15 residues. Looked up from germline, CDR1 is SEHNR and CDR2 is FQNEAQ (reference sequence). V gave up 7 bases and J gave up 4 bases, with 16 bases separating them. CDR3 in amino acids: CASTLPGGGTGELFF. The CDR3 nucleotides read TGTGCCAGCACCCTGCCGGGGGGCGGCACCGGGGAGCTGTTTTTT.

The chain couples TRBV29-1 to TRBJ2-3, with D tentatively TRBD1 (6 bases). Trimming cost V 6 bases and J 3 bases, with 10 bases left between them. Germline loops: CDR1 SQVTM, CDR2 ANQGSEA. CDR3 size: 12 residues. The CDR3 region is CSVDQGTDTQYF. The CDR3 DNA sequence: TGCAGCGTCGATCAGGGGACAGATACGCAGTATTTT.

This clone has just a few counts. The V call is TRBV19, the J call TRBJ1-2, with TRBD1 identical over 9 bases. J lost 4 bases, V lost 9 bases, and 6 bases had no gene match. Germline V gives CDR1 LNHDA, CDR2 SQIVND (reference sequence). The CDR3 has 13 residues. Written as DNA, the CDR3 is TGTGCCAGCAGGGACAGGGTGGGCTATGGCTACACCTTC. This codes for CASRDRVGYGYTF.

This clone was found once. The J gene is TRBJ2-5, the V gene TRBV9, with a weak D call TRBD2 (5 bases). This CDR3 has 14 residues. Per the germline V gene, CDR1 is SGDLS and CDR2 is YYNGEE. Between the trimmed V and J ends, which lost 0 bases and 5 bases, there was a span of 11 bases. This CDR3 is CASSVAEGRETQYF. For the CDR3, the DNA is TGTGCCAGCAGCGTAGCAGAGGGCAGGGAGACCCAGTACTTC. The variable domain in full, completed from reference TRBV9 and TRBJ2-5, reads DSGVTQTPKHLITATGQRVTLRCSPRSGDLSVYWYQQSLDQGLQFLIQYYNGEERAKGNILERFSAQQFPDLHSELNLSSLELGDSALYFCASSVAEGRETQYFGPGTRLLVL.

This clone was observed a handful of times. The chain joins TRBV5-1 to TRBJ1-1; possibly TRBD1 for D (5 bases). Germline V gene data show CDR1 as SGHRS and CDR2 as YFSETQ. V lost 1 base and J lost 0, with 7 bases in between. CDR3 length: 14 amino acids. The CDR3 sequence: CASSLQGMNTEAFF. CDR3 DNA sequence: TGCGCCAGCAGCTTGCAGGGAATGAACACTGAAGCTTTCTTT. The complete variable domain, with remaining parts taken from reference TRBV5-1 and TRBJ1-1, reads KAGVTQTPRYLIKTRGQQVTLSCSPISGHRSVSWYQQTPGQGLQFLFEYFSETQRNKGNFPGRFSGRQFSNSRSEMNVSTLELGDSALYLCASSLQGMNTEAFFGQGTRLTVV.

The chain couples TRBV19 to TRBJ2-7; the D gene is possibly TRBD1 (6 bases). V dropped 3 bases and J dropped 5 bases, with 11 bases sitting between them. The CDR3 sequence is 13 residues long. Germline loops: CDR1 LNHDA, CDR2 SQIVND (reference sequence). The CDR3 loop is CASSMYRENEQYF. The CDR3 DNA reads as TGTGCCAGTAGTATGTACAGGGAAAACGAGCAGTACTTC.

This clone was picked up a small number of times. CDR3 region: CASSYGGQGGYGYTF. The CDR3 DNA reads as TGTGCCAGCAGCTACGGAGGACAGGGAGGGTATGGCTACACCTTC. The V and J genes are TRBV7-9 and TRBJ1-2; 8 nucleotides align to TRBD1. Germline V gene data show CDR1 as SEHNR and CDR2 as FQNEAQ (reference sequence). CDR3 length equals 15 residues. The trim removed 4 bases at V and 5 bases at J, leaving 9 bases unmatched.

There are a few counts of this clone. The chain links TRBV7-9 to TRBJ2-7, with TRBD1 matching over 7 bases. From germline, CDR1 is SEHNR and CDR2 FQNEAQ (reference sequence). The CDR3 spans 13 residues. The V and J ends lost 1 base and 5 bases, in that order; junction bases with no gene match: 2. CDR3: CASSLDRGNEQYF. The CDR3 DNA follows: TGTGCCAGCAGCTTAGACAGGGGAAACGAGCAGTACTTC.